This T cell receptor (beta chain) was profiled in a study of T-cell reconstitution after alpha-beta-depleted transplantation in children. V gave up 4 bases and J gave up 2 bases, with 19 bases separating them. Per the germline V gene, CDR1 is SGHRS and CDR2 is YFSETQ. The CDR3 is 16 amino acids. This clonotype was seen more than once but under ten times. Its specificity is unknown. General observations from the study: At one year after transplant, newly produced T cells mostly accounted for T-cell counts and diversity. Several hundred expanded graft clones reportedly supplied alpha-beta T cells about two months after transplant. Surviving recipient T cells and thymic progenitors underlay high day-60 TCRbeta diversity in some patients.

Unique molecular identifiers tagged the TCRbeta library. TCRdb called the PCR reads again in MiXCR, with one record for every CDR3 protein. The table has roughly 670,000 distinct CDR3 sequences, approximately 14% seen once. The chain has TRBV5-1 and TRBJ2-7; tentative D call: TRBD2 (6 bases). Specimen: PBMCs, collected before TCRalphabeta/CD19-depleted stem cell transplant. The TCR was taken from a girl aged 2-10 years with congenital amegakaryocytic thrombocytopenia, due to receive a stem cell transplant. The CDR3 region is CASSARIAEQTYEQYF. In DNA form, the CDR3 reads TGCGCCAGCAGCGCCAGGATAGCGGAACAAACCTACGAGCAGTACTTC.